One sample yielded the 3 T cell receptor beta chains listed below, sequenced in a study of CD8 T cell repertoires and HIV-1 epitope variants. Method: immunoSEQ multiplex PCR; TCRdb's copy keeps in-frame clones and lacks some. The sample records around 5,000 clones, 55% to 75% being singletons. These TCRs are of unknown antigen specificity. The sequenced material came from cultured CD8+ T cells derived from PBMCs. The source of these receptors is a male donor with HIV.

As DNA, the CDR3 is TGTGCCAGCAGCGGAACCGGGACAGGGGGCAGCTATGGCTACACCTTC. Amino acids: CASSGTGTGGSYGYTF. The gene calls are TRBV5-6 and TRBJ1-2; 12 nucleotides agree with TRBD1. This CDR3 comprises 16 residues. The germline V gene encodes CDR1 SGHDT and CDR2 YYEEEE. After removal of 4 bases from V and 4 bases from J, the junction contained 8 bases not matched to a gene.

By proportion, this clone is large. The chain uses TRBV7-2 and TRBJ2-1; D unclear. This CDR3 region has 13 residues. V dropped 1 base and J dropped 9 bases, with 10 bases sitting between them. Germline V gene lookup returns CDR1 SGHTA and CDR2 FQGNSA. CDR3 nucleotides: TGTGCCAGCAGCTTAGACGGTGCCAGTGAGCAGTTCTTC. Its translation: CASSLDGASEQFF.

The chain employs TRBV10-2 and TRBJ2-7, with D uncertain. The CDR3 covers 13 residues. The germline V gene has CDR1 WSHSY and CDR2 SAAADI. V dropped 2 bases and J dropped 3 bases, with 8 bases sitting between them. The CDR3 sequence is CASSEEFLYEQYF. For the CDR3, the DNA is TGCGCCAGCAGTGAGGAGTTTCTCTACGAGCAGTACTTC.